One T cell receptor beta chain is described in this entry. This clone was detected a few times. This receptor's antigen is unknown. No base-level quality is on record; no much larger clone is a single base apart. These data originate in a study of blood T cell repertoires in COVID-19 (dated by TCRdb to about 2020). Study-wide context: Collaborator samples came from the United States, Italy and Spain and covered acute and convalescent phases of COVID-19. The prospective study material was composed of cDNA or gDNA derived from T cells, B-cell-depleted T cells, or PBMCs. Subjects who had been exposed to COVID-19, were actively infected with it, or had recovered from it provided the deeply sampled blood TCRbeta repertoires that made up the dataset. The repertoires were released in a freely available public database meant as a resource for research on the immune response to SARS-CoV-2. The samples were drawn from two sources: the first 160 participants of the ongoing ImmuneRACE study, and 1,000 to 1,500 subjects contributed by 6 global collaborators. A de-identified subject ID, COVID-19 status, age in years and sex were almost always included in the sample metadata. Where available, HLA class I and class II types were obtained from metadata supplied by the sample provider rather than from assay-based typing.

V lost 1 base and J lost 0 bases; the stretch between them is 13 bases long. The germline V gene gives CDR1 as SGHTA and CDR2 as FQGTGA. CDR3 length: 17 amino acids, cysteine to phenylalanine. This entry keeps only the CDR3 DNA: 51 bases, framed from base 1. One collaborating source in Seattle enrolled patients while the patients were actively infected and followed the patients over time throughout the course of disease. Each collaborating institution followed its own protocols to collect whole blood in K2EDTA tubes. Collaborator samples were shipped for TCRbeta analysis as frozen whole blood, isolated PBMCs, or DNA extracted from either sample type. What the authors observed across the whole study: How much clinical and demographic metadata was included differed by source and by participant, and the metadata was provided uncurated.

TCRbeta CDR3 regions were amplified from genomic DNA using the immunoSEQ Assay, a bias-controlled multiplex PCR. Concerning the study's data processing: Nucleated cell counts per sample were estimated from amplification of reference gene primers within the assay. To quantify the absolute abundance of each unique TCRbeta CDR3 rearrangement, sequence reads were collapsed and filtered. For each sample, productive Simpson clonality was calculated as the square root of Simpson's diversity index over productive rearrangements. TCRdb re-hosts the immuneACCESS table, in-frame sequences only. Its copies lack some clones; in the studies checked, an unresolved V gene accounts for under half of them, and the cause for the rest is not known. D and trimming were read from the DNA, whereas the V and J calls and clone size are those reported in that table. For this sample the table gives approximately 180,000 clones, of which around 85% were detected only once. Of the sample, 18% is held by the ten largest clones.

Sequences were obtained from peripheral blood. The receptor comes from a person aged 65 to 79 with COVID-19, enrolled during active disease. The sequence is built from TRBV7-3 and TRBJ1-3, and perhaps TRBD1 as D gene, on 6 matching bases. The CDR3 reads as follows: CASSLRDNDYSGNTIYF. The nucleotide sequence is TGTGCCAGCAGCTTAAGGGACAATGATTACTCTGGAAACACCATATATTTT.